The sequence of this T cell receptor (beta chain) was determined in a study of blood T cell repertoires in COVID-19. Germline CDR1 is SGHNT and CDR2 is YENEEA. The CDR3 covers 16 residues. Trimming stripped 1 base from V and 0 bases from J, with 12 bases between. The protocol was immunoSEQ multiplex PCR, while the TCRdb copy is restricted to in-frame clones and leaves out a portion. The sample includes approximately 250,000 clones, approximately 90% of them seen just once. The J gene is TRBJ2-5, the V gene TRBV11-3, with a weak D call TRBD2 (7 bases). The material sequenced was PBMCs or T cells enriched from blood (not recorded which). The TCR sequence derives from a woman between 55 and 75 years old in a cohort exposed to, infected with or recovered from COVID-19 (not recorded which). This chain's CDR3 is CASSLGSGGHQETQYF. The CDR3 DNA follows: TGTGCCAGCAGCTTAGGGTCGGGGGGCCACCAAGAGACCCAGTACTTC.